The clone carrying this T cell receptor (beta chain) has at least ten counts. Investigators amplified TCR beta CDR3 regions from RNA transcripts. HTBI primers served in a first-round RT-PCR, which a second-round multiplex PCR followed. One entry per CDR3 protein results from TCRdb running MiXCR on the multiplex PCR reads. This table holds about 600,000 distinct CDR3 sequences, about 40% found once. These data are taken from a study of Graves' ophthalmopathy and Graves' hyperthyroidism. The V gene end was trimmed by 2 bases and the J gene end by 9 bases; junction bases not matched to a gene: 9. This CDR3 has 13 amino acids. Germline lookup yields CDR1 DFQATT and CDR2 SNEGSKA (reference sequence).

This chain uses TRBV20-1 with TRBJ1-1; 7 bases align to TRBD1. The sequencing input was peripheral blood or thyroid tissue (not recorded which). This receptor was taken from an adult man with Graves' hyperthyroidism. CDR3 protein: CSARRMDRRKAFF. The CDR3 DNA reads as TGCAGTGCTAGACGGATGGACAGGCGAAAAGCTTTCTTT.